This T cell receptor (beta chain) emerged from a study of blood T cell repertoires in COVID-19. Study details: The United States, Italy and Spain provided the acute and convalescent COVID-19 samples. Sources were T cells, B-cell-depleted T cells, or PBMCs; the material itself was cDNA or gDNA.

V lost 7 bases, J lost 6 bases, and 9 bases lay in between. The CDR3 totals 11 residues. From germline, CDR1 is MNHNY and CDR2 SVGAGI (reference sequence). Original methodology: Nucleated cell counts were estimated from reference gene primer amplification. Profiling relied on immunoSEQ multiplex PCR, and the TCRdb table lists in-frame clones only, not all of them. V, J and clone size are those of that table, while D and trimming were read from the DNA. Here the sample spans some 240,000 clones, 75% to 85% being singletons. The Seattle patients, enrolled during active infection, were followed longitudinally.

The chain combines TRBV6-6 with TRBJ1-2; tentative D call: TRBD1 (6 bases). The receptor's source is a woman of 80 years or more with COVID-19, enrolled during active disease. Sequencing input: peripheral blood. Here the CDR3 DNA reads TGTGCCAGCATACAGGGCGATGGCTACACCTTC. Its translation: CASIQGDGYTF.